The rows below give T cell receptor beta chains drawn from one sample of a study of cytotoxic CD8 clonotypes in ibrutinib-treated CLL. Produced via immunoSEQ multiplex PCR; TCRdb's table is partial and in-frame only. There are about 17,000 clones in the sample; about 80% occur only once, and about a sixth lies in the top ten. Sequenced here: PBMCs, sampled before ibrutinib treatment. These receptors were taken from a human donor with chronic lymphocytic leukemia. Each CDR3 is given with its conserved first and last residue. D genes are given only for firm matches. The listing skips clone size in some rows; elsewhere it reads once, few, many or a size class.

CDR3aa	CDR3nt	abundance	d_gene	v_gene	j_gene
CASSLRPPNTEAFF	TGTGCCAGCAGCTTACGTCCGCCGAACACTGAAGCTTTCTTT	-	-	TRBV11-2	TRBJ1-1
CSVDTGTGAYEQYF	TGCAGCGTTGATACCGGGACAGGCGCCTACGAGCAGTACTTC	-	TRBD1	TRBV29-1	TRBJ2-7
CSVALPGETQYF	TGCAGCGTTGCCCTCCCGGGAGAGACCCAGTACTTC	once	-	TRBV29-1	TRBJ2-5
CASSPTPYEQFF	TGTGCCAGCAGCCCCACCCCGTATGAGCAGTTCTTC	-	-	TRBV5-4	TRBJ2-1
CASSKGQGGTGELFF	TGTGCCAGCAGCAAAGGACAGGGTGGCACCGGGGAGCTGTTTTTT	-	-	TRBV21-1	TRBJ2-2
CASSPITSGGTATDTQYF	TGTGCCAGCAGCCCGATAACTAGCGGGGGAACGGCCACAGATACGCAGTATTTT	-	TRBD2	TRBV7-2	TRBJ2-3
CASRPTSGRYNEQFF	TGTGCCAGCAGACCCACTAGCGGTCGTTACAATGAGCAGTTCTTC	-	TRBD2	TRBV6-5	TRBJ2-1
CASSLVTGVQETQYF	TGTGCCAGCAGCTTAGTGACAGGAGTACAAGAGACCCAGTACTTC	-	-	TRBV5-4	TRBJ2-5
CASSLAQGTGGWGEQFF	TGTGCCAGCAGTTTAGCCCAGGGGACAGGGGGCTGGGGGGAGCAGTTCTTC	few	TRBD1	TRBV28	TRBJ2-1
CASSLGSWPQETQYF	TGTGCCAGCAGTTTAGGGTCCTGGCCCCAAGAGACCCAGTACTTC	-	-	TRBV27	TRBJ2-5
CASSPSSGEQFF	TGCGCCAGCAGTCCTAGTAGCGGTGAGCAGTTCTTC	-	-	TRBV4-1	TRBJ2-1
CSVEGQADVEQFF	TGCAGCGTTGAAGGACAGGCTGACGTCGAGCAGTTCTTC	-	-	TRBV29-1	TRBJ2-1
CASSLGPAGGTEQYF	TGTGCCAGCAGCCTGGGACCGGCGGGGGGTACCGAGCAGTACTTC	-	TRBD2	TRBV7-2	TRBJ2-7
CASSVEWGETQYF	TGTGCCAGCAGCGTAGAGTGGGGGGAGACCCAGTACTTC	-	-	TRBV9	TRBJ2-5
CASSFPSGQETQYF	TGTGCCAGCAGCTTCCCGAGTGGCCAAGAGACCCAGTACTTC	-	-	TRBV11-2	TRBJ2-5
CASSYRGANQPQHF	TGTGCCAGCAGTTATCGGGGGGCAAATCAGCCCCAGCATTTT	few	-	TRBV6-5	TRBJ1-5
CASSDRDREVGELFF	TGTGCCAGCAGCGACCGGGACAGGGAGGTCGGGGAGCTGTTTTTT	-	TRBD1	TRBV7-9	TRBJ2-2
CASSPPQPLQPEAFF	TGTGCCAGCAGTCCCCCGCAACCGTTACAACCTGAAGCTTTCTTT	-	-	TRBV28	TRBJ1-1
CASIGTKSSYEQYF	TGTGCCAGCATAGGGACAAAGAGCTCCTACGAGCAGTACTTC	-	-	TRBV28	TRBJ2-7
CASSSTGGDTGELFF	TGTGCCAGCAGTTCGACGGGAGGGGACACCGGGGAGCTGTTTTTT	-	TRBD2	TRBV11-3	TRBJ2-2
CASSDRGYEQYF	TGCGCCAGCAGTGACAGGGGCTACGAGCAGTACTTC	-	TRBD1	TRBV4-1	TRBJ2-7
CASSPPGLATGELFF	TGTGCCAGCAGTCCACCGGGACTAGCGACCGGGGAGCTGTTTTTT	-	TRBD2	TRBV28	TRBJ2-2
CASSVRDSMENTEAFF	TGCGCCAGCAGCGTCCGGGACAGCATGGAGAACACTGAAGCTTTCTTT	-	TRBD1	TRBV5-1	TRBJ1-1
CASSPTLRQGTRETQYF	TGTGCCAGCTCACCGACTTTGAGACAGGGGACGCGAGAGACCCAGTACTTC	-	TRBD1	TRBV18	TRBJ2-5
CASRETSDYEQYF	TGTGCCAGCAGAGAGACTAGCGATTACGAGCAGTACTTC	-	TRBD2	TRBV6-5	TRBJ2-7
CASSQDIDLSGANVLTF	TGCGCCAGCAGCCAAGATATTGATTTATCTGGGGCCAACGTCCTGACTTTC	-	-	TRBV4-3	TRBJ2-6
CASSSGEYTQYF	TGTGCCAGCAGCTCCGGAGAGTATACGCAGTATTTT	-	-	TRBV7-6	TRBJ2-3
CASSMRGPNTGELFF	TGTGCCAGTAGTATGCGGGGGCCCAACACCGGGGAGCTGTTTTTT	-	-	TRBV19	TRBJ2-2
CASSVYSAANTGELFF	TGTGCCAGCAGCGTATATAGCGCCGCGAACACCGGGGAGCTGTTTTTT	-	-	TRBV9	TRBJ2-2
CASSPGRVYEQYF	TGTGCCAGCAGCCCCGGACGGGTATACGAGCAGTACTTC	-	-	TRBV7-2	TRBJ2-7
CASSKGLAGVYEQYF	TGTGCCAGCAGTAAAGGACTAGCGGGAGTCTACGAGCAGTACTTC	-	TRBD2	TRBV6-5	TRBJ2-7
CASLATSGSYEQYF	TGTGCCAGTCTGGCGACTAGCGGAAGCTACGAGCAGTACTTC	-	TRBD2	TRBV2	TRBJ2-7
CSVELTGLNPYEQYF	TGCAGCGTTGAACTAACCGGACTAAACCCCTACGAGCAGTACTTC	-	-	TRBV29-1	TRBJ2-7
CASSLGNEQFF	TGTGCCAGTAGTCTTGGAAATGAGCAGTTCTTC	-	-	TRBV19	TRBJ2-1
CSVSGISLGEQYF	TGCAGCGTCAGCGGGATTTCCTTGGGCGAGCAGTACTTC	few	TRBD2	TRBV29-1	TRBJ2-7
CATSRDRRERPRRETQYF	TGTGCCACCAGCAGAGATCGTAGGGAGCGCCCCAGGAGAGAGACCCAGTACTTC	-	-	TRBV15	TRBJ2-5
CASSLVAGGPSSYEQYF	TGTGCCAGCAGTTTAGTAGCGGGAGGCCCAAGCTCCTACGAGCAGTACTTC	once	TRBD2	TRBV27	TRBJ2-7
CASSGSSYNSPLHF	TGTGCCAGCAGCGGGAGCTCCTATAATTCACCCCTCCACTTT	-	-	TRBV28	TRBJ1-6
CASSLAGSSNQPQHF	TGTGCCAGCAGCTTAGCAGGGAGTTCTAATCAGCCCCAGCATTTT	-	-	TRBV7-2	TRBJ1-5
CASSLSRTNYEQYF	TGTGCCAGCAGTTTAAGCAGGACCAACTACGAGCAGTACTTC	-	-	TRBV27	TRBJ2-7
CASSSDVSSYNEQFF	TGTGCCAGCAGCTCCGATGTCAGCTCCTACAATGAGCAGTTCTTC	-	-	TRBV7-2	TRBJ2-1
CAISERGDTQYF	TGTGCCATCAGTGAGCGGGGGGATACGCAGTATTTT	-	-	TRBV10-3	TRBJ2-3
CASSMNRQGAEAFF	TGTGCCAGCAGCATGAACAGACAGGGGGCTGAAGCTTTCTTT	-	TRBD1	TRBV7-3	TRBJ1-1
CASSFGGFYGYTF	TGTGCCAGCAGCTTCGGCGGGTTCTATGGCTACACCTTC	-	-	TRBV7-2	TRBJ1-2
CASSPSGTGLMRELFF	TGTGCCAGCAGCCCCTCCGGGACTGGGCTCATGAGGGAGCTGTTTTTT	-	-	TRBV11-3	TRBJ2-2
CASSLAANEGEQYF	TGTGCCAGCAGCTTAGCAGCAAACGAGGGGGAGCAGTACTTC	-	-	TRBV7-6	TRBJ2-7
CASSPGLAVDTQYF	TGTGCCAGCAGCCCGGGACTAGCGGTAGATACGCAGTATTTT	-	TRBD2	TRBV7-3	TRBJ2-3
CASSWTSRTEQYF	TGTGCCAGCAGCTGGACTAGTCGTACCGAGCAGTACTTC	-	TRBD2	TRBV7-3	TRBJ2-7
CASTAPGYLARTF	TGTGCCAGTACCGCCCCGGGATACTTGGCTCGCACCTTC	-	-	TRBV19	TRBJ1-2
CASKLAGRNQPQHF	TGTGCCAGCAAACTGGCAGGGCGCAATCAGCCCCAGCATTTT	-	-	TRBV6-5	TRBJ1-5